This TCR beta chain was recorded in a study of CD4 and CD8 cells across lung adenocarcinoma regions. Samples came from patients with localized non-small cell lung adenocarcinoma. TCRdb re-called the PCR reads through MiXCR, storing one row per CDR3 protein. The sample holds more than 9,000 distinct CDR3 sequences, around 48% seen once. This clonotype was seen just once. A junction boundary mismatches the germline segment, possibly from a read error. This TCR derives from a female donor with lung adenocarcinoma. The CD4 and CD8 labels of this study may be unreliable. Sequenced sample: CD8+ T cells from the margin of a lung tumor.

In DNA, the CDR3 is TGTGCCAGCAGTGATTCTGTGACTTACAATACGCAGTATTTC. It codes for CASSDSVTYNTQYF. This chain uses TRBV6-1 with TRBJ2-1, with D uncertain. Germline loops: CDR1 MNHNS, CDR2 SASEGT. The CDR3 contains 14 residues.